The source of this T cell receptor (beta chain) is a study of blood T cells in healthy people across ages. Study-level points and caveats: Estimated diversity that came from one million T cells was considered an underestimate. TCR beta diversity, measured per million T cells, fell in a roughly linear way with age. Relative to aged donors, long-lived donors carried more naive CD4+ cells and displayed higher diversity.

On this clonotype itself: Its target is unknown.

Combining a sample-barcoded 5' primer with a J-beta primer mix, a second PCR ran for roughly 6 to 12 cycles. Every single cDNA molecule received a tag from a template-switch adaptor with 12 random nucleotides. TCRdb recomputed calls from the 5' RACE reads with MiXCR, one row per CDR3 protein. Of around 1,900,000 distinct CDR3 sequences in the sample, about 39% are singletons; the top ten hold 23%. Trimming shortened V by 0 bases and J by 10 bases, and 12 bases separated the two germline ends. Germline V lookup: CDR1 MNHNS, CDR2 SASEGT. CDR3 length: 13 amino acids. This TCR derives from a human donor in good health. The gene calls are TRBV6-1 and TRBJ1-1; D is unclear. Source material: blood. In DNA, the CDR3 is TGTGCCAGCAGTGAAGCCCCCCACATCGGAGCTTTCTTT. Translated, it gives CASSEAPHIGAFF.